Listed here are 18 T cell receptor beta chains from one sample, sequenced in a study of CD8+CD57+ T cells in acquired aplastic anemia. Genomic DNA was employed as the template in profiling TCR beta VDJ and CDR3. MiXCR, run by TCRdb on the reads, gives a single entry per CDR3 protein. The sample consists of 310,000 or so distinct CDR3 sequences, 45% to 65% of them appearing once. Whoever was chosen for sequencing had shown CD8+CD57+ cell expansion by flow cytometry. Input material: sorted CD4+, CD8+, or CD8+CD57+ T cells (not recorded which) from PBMCs. These receptors were taken from a human donor with aplastic anemia.

This clonotype was seen many times. A single base separates this from a much larger clone, so it may be a read error. The J gene is TRBJ2-7, the V gene TRBV5-1; 10 bases are a match to TRBD1. This CDR3 is 14 amino acids long. Trimming took 10 bases from V and 4 from J; bases not matched to a gene: 11. Germline CDR1 and CDR2: SGHRS and YFSETQ. The CDR3 sequence is CAGCSGTGDYEQYF. The CDR3 region has the DNA TGCGCCGGCTGCTCCGGGACAGGGGATTACGAGCAGTACTTC.

Many counts were recorded for this clonotype. The chain joins TRBV2 to TRBJ2-1, with a possible D match to TRBD2 (5 bases). V was clipped by 4 bases and J by 6 bases, with 16 bases between them. The V gene's germline CDR1 is SNHLY and CDR2 FYNNEI. The CDR3 covers 15 residues. In nucleotides, the CDR3 is TGTGCCAGCAGTGGAACTAGTGGGTTCTTCAATGAGCAGTTCTTC. Amino acids: CASSGTSGFFNEQFF. Drawing the rest from reference TRBV2 and TRBJ2-1, the complete variable domain is EPEVTQTPSHQVTQMGQEVILRCVPISNHLYFYWYRQILGQKVEFLVSFYNNEISEKSEIFDDQFSVERPDGSNFTLKIRSTKLEDSAMYFCASSGTSGFFNEQFFGPGTRLTVL.

This clonotype has only one observation. The V and J genes are TRBV5-1 and TRBJ2-7; the D gene could be TRBD1 or TRBD2 (5 bases each). This CDR3 is built from 15 residues. With 0 bases removed from V and 2 bases from J, the gap between germline ends came to 12 bases. Germline CDR1 reads SGHRS; CDR2 reads YFSETQ. CDR3 DNA: TGCGCCAGCAGCTTGGAGGGGAGTATGACCTACGAGCAGTACTTC. Its protein product is CASSLEGSMTYEQYF.

There are a few counts of this clonotype. The genes are TRBV7-6 and TRBJ2-7, with unresolved D. From germline, CDR1 is SGHVS and CDR2 FNYEAQ. V was cut by 5 bases and J by 0 bases, with 17 bases left in between. This CDR3 is 16 amino acids long. CDR3 nucleotides: TGTGCCAGCAGCCAGTCCTCTGGCGGCAGCTCCTACGAGCAGTACTTC. Translated: CASSQSSGGSSYEQYF. Together with reference TRBV7-6 and TRBJ2-7, the CDR3 gives the full variable domain: GAGVSQSPRYKVTKRGQDVALRCDPISGHVSLYWYRQALGQGPEFLTYFNYEAQQDKSGLPNDRFSAERPEGSISTLTIQRTEQRDSAMYRCASSQSSGGSSYEQYFGPGTRLTVT.

Many counts were recorded for this clonotype. The CDR3 spells CASTRSRRGLATDTQYF. CDR3 in DNA: TGTGCCAGCACCAGAAGTCGTCGGGGACTAGCCACAGATACGCAGTATTTT. The chain combines TRBV2 with TRBJ2-3, with 9 bases matching TRBD2. The CDR3 is 17 amino acids. J was trimmed by 2 bases and V by 7 bases; bases with no gene match: 13. Looked up from germline, CDR1 is SNHLY and CDR2 is FYNNEI.

CDR3 residues: CASTGGRSTEAFF. The CDR3 DNA is TGTGCCAGCACAGGGGGCCGAAGCACTGAAGCTTTCTTT. The chain carries TRBV2 and TRBJ1-1; 8 bases are a match to TRBD1. Germline loops: CDR1 SNHLY, CDR2 FYNNEI. This CDR3 comprises 13 residues. J gave up 4 bases and V 7 bases, and 5 bases lay outside the gene matches.

The chain recombines TRBV5-6 with TRBJ2-7; 7 bases align to TRBD1. Germline V lookup: CDR1 SGHDT, CDR2 YYEEEE. CDR3 length: 15 amino acids. The J segment lost 3 bases and the V segment lost 4 bases, leaving 10 bases of the junction unmatched. The CDR3 reads CASSQATTGDYEQYF. The CDR3 region has the DNA TGTGCCAGCAGCCAAGCAACAACAGGGGACTACGAGCAGTACTTC.

The J gene is TRBJ1-5, the V gene TRBV2; D gene ambiguous. Trimming took off 1 base at V and 3 bases at J, with 7 bases between the two ends. Germline assignment: CDR1 SNHLY and CDR2 FYNNEI. This CDR3 spans 14 amino acids. The CDR3 is CASSEGRPNQPQHF. CDR3 coding DNA: TGTGCCAGCAGTGAAGGCCGCCCCAATCAGCCCCAGCATTTT.

This chain joins TRBV19 and TRBJ2-1; D gene ambiguous. CDR1 and CDR2 from the germline V gene are LNHDA and SQIVND (reference sequence). The CDR3 consists of 16 residues. The V and J ends lost 3 bases and 3 bases respectively, with 15 bases between them. DNA of the CDR3: TGTGCCAGTAGTATGGTCGCCCTCAAACTCTACAATGAGCAGTTCTTC. This translates into CASSMVALKLYNEQFF. The full variable domain, its missing parts supplied by reference TRBV19 and TRBJ2-1, is DGGITQSPKYLFRKEGQNVTLSCEQNLNHDAMYWYRQDPGQGLRLIYYSQIVNDFQKGDIAEGYSVSREKKESFPLTVTSAQKNPTAFYLCASSMVALKLYNEQFFGPGTRLTVL.

This chain joins TRBV20-1 and TRBJ2-5; 9 nucleotides match TRBD1. The CDR3 contains 15 residues. V lost 0 bases to trimming and J lost 5 bases; unmatched junction nucleotides: 7. In germline, CDR1 is DFQATT, CDR2 SNEGSKA (reference sequence). CDR3 amino acids: CSARDRLGQGETQYF. CDR3 sequence (DNA): TGCAGTGCTAGAGATCGTCTCGGACAGGGGGAGACCCAGTACTTC.

This clonotype showed up just once. J is TRBJ2-7 and V is TRBV11-3, with 7 bases identical to TRBD2. CDR1 is SGHNT and CDR2 is YENEEA in the germline V gene. This CDR3 has 14 residues. V was pared by 6 bases and J by 4 bases, with 9 bases of the junction left unmatched. The CDR3 protein is CASSFGGSGYEQYF. As DNA, the CDR3 is TGTGCCAGCAGTTTCGGCGGGAGTGGTTACGAGCAGTACTTC.

The chain employs TRBV5-1 and TRBJ2-7; D possibly corresponds to TRBD1 (6 bases). This CDR3 is 14 amino acids long. Trimming removed 0 bases from V and 6 bases from J, with 13 bases in between. The germline V gene has CDR1 SGHRS and CDR2 YFSETQ. The CDR3 bases are TGCGCCAGCAGCTTGGCGTCAGGGGTTCCCGAGCAGTACTTC. As protein: CASSLASGVPEQYF.

This clonotype showed up many times. The gene calls are TRBV6-1 and TRBJ2-7; 8 nucleotides match TRBD1. Germline CDR1 is MNHNS and CDR2 is SASEGT. V shed 8 bases and J 1 base; nucleotides not matched to a gene: 13. The CDR3 length is 16 residues. The CDR3 nucleotides read TGTGCCAGCGGACAGGGAGAGGGGGTTCGGTCCTACGAGCAGTACTTC. It translates to CASGQGEGVRSYEQYF.

This chain connects TRBV20-1 to TRBJ1-1; D gene ambiguous. Germline CDR1 and CDR2: DFQATT and SNEGSKA (reference sequence). This CDR3 region has 12 residues. V lost 2 bases to trimming and J lost 2 bases, with 6 bases between them. The CDR3, as DNA: TGCAGTGCTAGACGGGGAAACACTGAAGCTTTCTTT. It yields the protein CSARRGNTEAFF.

In this sample, this clonotype turned up a few times. V usage is TRBV7-2 and J usage is TRBJ2-7, with 7 bases aligning to TRBD2. Germline V gene data show CDR1 as SGHTA and CDR2 as FQGNSA. This CDR3 spans 16 amino acids. With V trimmed by 1 base and J by 3 bases, 9 bases remained unmatched. The CDR3 loop reads CASSLEGLAVGYEQYF. The CDR3 DNA is TGTGCCAGCAGCTTAGAAGGGCTAGCGGTGGGCTACGAGCAGTACTTC.

The rearrangement links TRBV2 to TRBJ2-7; TRBD2 agrees at 7 bases. The CDR3 is 15 amino acids. From germline, CDR1 is SNHLY and CDR2 FYNNEI. J lost 1 base, V lost 11 bases, and 14 bases had no gene match. The CDR3 here is CAVPTGLKGSYEQYF. CDR3 bases: TGTGCCGTTCCAACGGGACTAAAAGGATCCTACGAGCAGTACTTC.

With respect to this clonotype: The CDR3 carries no conserved terminal phenylalanine or tryptophan, so it likely arises from a read error. V usage is TRBV10-2 and J usage is TRBJ2-1; no reliable D call. The CDR3 is made up of 11 amino acids. The ends were cut back, 6 bases at V and 7 bases at J, with 7 bases in the middle. The V gene's germline CDR1 is WSHSY and CDR2 SAAADI. The CDR3 spells CASRIVNEQFS. Here the CDR3 DNA reads TGCGCCAGCAGGATCGTAAATGAGCAGTTCTCC.

The genes are TRBV10-3 and TRBJ1-6, with D tentatively TRBD1 (5 bases). The CDR3 totals 14 residues. V was pared by 11 bases and J by 9 bases, with 20 bases between. Looked up from germline, CDR1 is ENHRY and CDR2 is SYGVKD. The CDR3 is CAGRQLGTASPLHF. The CDR3 DNA reads as TGTGCCGGGAGACAACTAGGGACGGCTTCACCCCTCCACTTT.